The 20 T cell receptor beta chains listed next were all sequenced from one sample in a study of blood T cell repertoires in COVID-19. The repertoire was sequenced with immunoSEQ multiplex PCR; TCRdb's copy has only in-frame clones and lacks some. Of fewer than 250,000 clones detected, around nine tenths appear once; the ten largest clones hold 0.8% to 0.95%. Sequencing input: peripheral blood. Receptors were obtained from a young man with COVID-19, enrolled during active disease.

The CDR3: CASSEARWGRGITEAFF. The CDR3 DNA is TGTGCCAGCAGTGAAGCTAGATGGGGGCGTGGAATCACTGAAGCTTTCTTT. This rearrangement joins TRBV6-1 to TRBJ1-1; possibly TRBD1 for D (6 bases). Deletions cut 0 bases from V and 4 bases from J, with 18 bases between. Germline V gives CDR1 MNHNS, CDR2 SASEGT. There are 17 residues in the CDR3.

V usage is TRBV5-4 and J usage is TRBJ2-5; D is uncertain. Trimming cost V 0 bases and J 5 bases, with 14 bases left between them. CDR3 length: 15 residues. The germline gives CDR1 SGHNT, CDR2 YYREEE (reference sequence). CDR3 nucleotide sequence: TGTGCCAGCAGCTTGGCCATGAGAGGTGCGGAGACCCAGTACTTC. Translating it yields CASSLAMRGAETQYF. The full variable domain, its missing parts supplied by reference TRBV5-4 and TRBJ2-5, is ETGVTQSPTHLIKTRGQQVTLRCSSQSGHNTVSWYQQALGQGPQFIFQYYREEENGRGNFPPRFSGLQFPNYSSELNVNALELDDSALYLCASSLAMRGAETQYFGPGTRLLVL.

A remark on this clone: At the DNA level, this CDR3 is encoded by other sequences in the same sample as well. This chain links TRBV7-6 with TRBJ1-2; a possible D gene is TRBD1 (6 bases). Germline CDR1 is SGHVS and CDR2 is FNYEAQ. V lost 0 bases and J 0 bases, leaving 8 bases between the germline ends. The CDR3 runs to 15 residues. The CDR3 here is CASSLATGSNYGYTF. CDR3 bases: TGTGCCAGCAGCTTAGCGACAGGTTCTAACTATGGCTACACCTTC.

The V gene is TRBV18, the J gene TRBJ1-2, with D possibly matching TRBD1 (5 bases). V lost 4 bases and J 0 bases, leaving 9 bases between the germline ends. The CDR3 length is 14 residues. Germline values: CDR1 KGHSH, CDR2 LQKENI. CDR3 protein: CASSQTAANYGYTF. CDR3 sequence (DNA): TGTGCCAGCTCACAGACAGCAGCTAACTATGGCTACACCTTC.

The V and J genes are TRBV4-2 and TRBJ1-5; D is possibly TRBD1 (5 bases). Trimming took 4 bases from V and 2 from J, leaving 9 bases between them. This CDR3 is built from 14 residues. Germline V gives CDR1 LGHNA, CDR2 YNFKEQ. Here the CDR3 reads CASSLGRGNQPQHF. DNA for the CDR3: TGTGCCAGCAGCCTGGGCAGGGGCAATCAGCCCCAGCATTTT.

The chain carries TRBV6-6 and TRBJ2-1; 9 bases are shared with TRBD2. V gave up 8 bases and J gave up 10 bases; unmatched junction bases: 6. The CDR3 loop spans 12 amino acids. Germline CDR1 MNHNY, CDR2 SVGAGI (reference sequence). DNA for the CDR3: TGTGCCAGCCTAGCGGGGCACCAAGAGCAGTTCTTC. This encodes CASLAGHQEQFF.

The gene calls are TRBV15 and TRBJ1-2; D unresolved. This CDR3 region has 15 residues. Deletions cut 3 bases from V and 1 base from J, with 12 bases between. Germline V lookup: CDR1 LNHNV, CDR2 YYDKDF (reference sequence). CDR3 nucleotide sequence: TGTGCCACCAGCAGCTACCCCGTCCTTAACTATGGCTACACCTTC. It yields the protein CATSSYPVLNYGYTF. Using reference TRBV15 and TRBJ1-2 for the parts outside the CDR3, the full variable domain is DAMVIQNPRYQVTQFGKPVTLSCSQTLNHNVMYWYQQKSSQAPKLLFHYYDKDFNNEADTPDNFQSRRPNTSFCFLDIRSPGLGDTAMYLCATSSYPVLNYGYTFGSGTRLTVV.

CDR3 region: CASSLSGTGGADTQYF. CDR3 nucleotides: TGTGCCAGCAGTCTATCGGGGACGGGGGGCGCAGATACGCAGTATTTT. The chain recombines TRBV7-3 with TRBJ2-3; D is perhaps TRBD2 (7 bases). V was clipped by 6 bases and J by 4 bases, with 20 bases between them. CDR1 and CDR2 from the germline V gene are SGHTA and FQGTGA. This CDR3 contains 16 residues.

This chain links TRBV18 with TRBJ1-4; D not resolved. Germline lookup yields CDR1 KGHSH and CDR2 LQKENI. Trimming left V 0 bases short and J 5 bases short, with 10 bases between. There are 15 residues in the CDR3. This CDR3 reads CASSPPSEGNEKLFF. The CDR3 coding sequence is TGTGCCAGCTCACCACCCTCGGAGGGAAATGAAAAACTGTTTTTT. The whole variable domain, filled in from reference TRBV18 and TRBJ1-4, reads NAGVMQNPRHLVRRRGQEARLRCSPMKGHSHVYWYRQLPEEGLKFMVYLQKENIIDESGMPKERFSAEFPKEGPSILRIQQVVRGDSAAYFCASSPPSEGNEKLFFGSGTQLSVL.

The V call is TRBV18, the J call TRBJ1-2; D remains unclear. CDR3 length equals 13 residues. CDR1 and CDR2 from the germline V gene are KGHSH and LQKENI. V lost 0 bases and J lost 8, with 10 bases in between. The CDR3 DNA reads TGTGCCAGCTCACCACCGAGCGGGCAAGGCTACACCTTC. This encodes CASSPPSGQGYTF.

The chain joins TRBV3-1 (or the pseudogene TRBV3-2) to TRBJ2-1; TRBD2 matches at 7 bases. CDR3 length: 15 amino acids. Germline assignment: CDR1 LGHDT and CDR2 YNNKEL (reference sequence). J lost 3 bases, V lost 0 bases, and 2 bases had no gene match. The CDR3 DNA reads TGTGCCAGCAGCCAAGAGGGGGGGGTCTACAATGAGCAGTTCTTC. This sequence encodes CASSQEGGVYNEQFF.

This clone was counted a single time. V is TRBV4-1 and J is TRBJ2-2, with D possibly being TRBD1 (6 bases). Germline-derived CDR1 and CDR2 are MGHRA and YSYEKL. The CDR3 extends over 18 amino acids. V was trimmed by 2 bases and J by 0 bases, leaving 16 bases between them. The CDR3 region is CASSQIRAGTSNTGELFF. CDR3 coding DNA: TGCGCCAGCAGCCAAATAAGAGCCGGGACATCGAACACCGGGGAGCTGTTTTTT.

The V gene is TRBV4-1, the J gene TRBJ2-5; 7 bases map to TRBD1. The CDR3 is 18 residues long. Germline values: CDR1 MGHRA, CDR2 YSYEKL. V lost 1 base to trimming and J lost 4 bases; unmatched junction nucleotides: 15. CDR3 loop: CASSQGTPFRQGAETQYF. DNA for the CDR3: TGCGCCAGCAGCCAAGGTACCCCCTTCCGACAGGGCGCAGAGACCCAGTACTTC.

J is TRBJ1-2 and V is TRBV7-9, with 7 bases identical to TRBD1. This CDR3 contains 15 residues. With 5 bases clipped from V and 4 bases from J, the junction kept 10 bases outside the gene matches. Per the germline V gene, CDR1 is SEHNR and CDR2 is FQNEAQ (reference sequence). CDR3 sequence reads: CASSQTRQGTYGYTF. DNA for the CDR3: TGTGCCAGCAGCCAAACTCGACAGGGAACCTATGGCTACACCTTC.

The chain links TRBV7-9 to TRBJ1-2; D not certain. Trimming removed 5 bases at V and 8 bases at J, with 12 bases between. From germline, CDR1 is SEHNR and CDR2 FQNEAQ (reference sequence). There are 12 residues in the CDR3. CDR3 in amino acids: CASSPTPGGYTF. CDR3 sequence (DNA): TGTGCCAGCAGCCCGACGCCGGGAGGCTACACCTTC.

This clone came up once. CDR3 loop: CASSTQGFEYF. In DNA, the CDR3 is TGTGCCAGCAGTACACAGGGATTCGAGTACTTC. V gene TRBV6-5 combines with J gene TRBJ2-7; tentatively, D is TRBD1 (6 bases). Trimming shortened V by 5 bases and J by 11 bases, and 13 bases separated the two germline ends. There are 11 residues in the CDR3. Germline-derived CDR1 and CDR2 are MNHEY and SVGAGI.

V gene TRBV5-1 combines with J gene TRBJ2-3; perhaps TRBD2 as D (7 bases). Per germline, CDR1 SGHRS and CDR2 YFSETQ. The CDR3 sequence is 14 residues long. Trimming left V 4 bases short and J 4 bases short, with 13 bases between. The CDR3 is CASSEGGPPDTQYF. For the CDR3, the DNA is TGCGCCAGCAGCGAGGGGGGGCCTCCAGATACGCAGTATTTT. Combining the CDR3 with reference TRBV5-1 and TRBJ2-3 gives the whole variable domain KAGVTQTPRYLIKTRGQQVTLSCSPISGHRSVSWYQQTPGQGLQFLFEYFSETQRNKGNFPGRFSGRQFSNSRSEMNVSTLELGDSALYLCASSEGGPPDTQYFGPGTRLTVL.

The V gene is TRBV18, the J gene TRBJ1-6; 7 nucleotides line up with TRBD1. The germline V gene encodes CDR1 KGHSH and CDR2 LQKENI. V was pared by 5 bases and J by 8 bases, with 3 bases of the junction left unmatched. The CDR3 sequence is 13 residues long. The CDR3 DNA follows: TGTGCCAGCTCATCAGACAGGGATTCACCCCTCCACTTT. It is translated as CASSSDRDSPLHF.

This chain joins TRBV27 and TRBJ2-7, with 8 bases matching TRBD1. The CDR3 is 14 residues long. CDR1 and CDR2 (germline): MNHEY, SMNVEV (reference sequence). The J segment lost 2 bases and the V segment lost 4 bases, leaving 4 bases of the junction unmatched. CDR3 region: CASSSRTGPYEQYF. The CDR3 region has the DNA TGTGCCAGCAGTTCGCGGACAGGGCCCTACGAGCAGTACTTC.

The genes are TRBV5-6 and TRBJ1-2; no clear D gene. The CDR3 totals 13 residues. Germline CDR1 reads SGHDT; CDR2 reads YYEEEE. The germline V and J ends were trimmed by 0 bases and 8 bases, with 11 bases remaining between them. The CDR3 here is CASSLVAARGYTF. CDR3 sequence (DNA): TGTGCCAGCAGCTTGGTGGCCGCCAGGGGCTACACCTTC.